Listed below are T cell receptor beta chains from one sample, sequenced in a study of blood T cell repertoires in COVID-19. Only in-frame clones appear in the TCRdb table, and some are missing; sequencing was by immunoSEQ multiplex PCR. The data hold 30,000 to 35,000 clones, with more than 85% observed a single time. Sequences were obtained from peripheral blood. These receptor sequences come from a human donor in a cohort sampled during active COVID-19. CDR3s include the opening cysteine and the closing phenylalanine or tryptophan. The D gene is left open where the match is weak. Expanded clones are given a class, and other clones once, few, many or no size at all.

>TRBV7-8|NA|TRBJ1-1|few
CASSNTGMNTEAFF
TGTGCCAGCAGCAACACAGGGATGAACACTGAAGCTTTCTTT
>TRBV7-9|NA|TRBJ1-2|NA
CASSLITVNYGYTF
TGTGCCAGCAGCTTAATTACAGTCAACTATGGCTACACCTTC
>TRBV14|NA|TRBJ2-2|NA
CASSQDRVGELFF
TGTGCCAGCAGCCAAGATCGGGTCGGGGAGCTGTTTTTT
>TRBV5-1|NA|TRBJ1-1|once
CASSRDTTLNTEAFF
TGCGCCAGCAGCCGGGACACGACTTTGAACACTGAAGCTTTCTTT
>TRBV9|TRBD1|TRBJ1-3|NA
CASSAGQKTGNTIYF
TGTGCCAGCAGCGCGGGACAGAAAACTGGAAACACCATATATTTT
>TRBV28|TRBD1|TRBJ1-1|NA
CASSQTTGGASPTEAFF
TGTGCCAGCAGTCAAACAACAGGGGGCGCGAGTCCCACTGAAGCTTTCTTT
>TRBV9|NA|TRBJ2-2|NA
CASSVVSGTGELFF
TGTGCCAGCAGCGTAGTTTCAGGGACCGGGGAGCTGTTTTTT
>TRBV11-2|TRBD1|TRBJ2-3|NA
CASSLAGGLGDTQYF
TGTGCCAGCAGCTTAGCAGGGGGCCTTGGAGATACGCAGTATTTT
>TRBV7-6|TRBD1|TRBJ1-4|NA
CASTNHMRQGSKLFF
TGTGCCAGCACCAATCACATGCGACAGGGGTCGAAACTGTTTTTT
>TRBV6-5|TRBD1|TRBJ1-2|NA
CASTRGGAGYGYTF
TGTGCCAGCACCCGAGGGGGCGCGGGCTATGGCTACACCTTC
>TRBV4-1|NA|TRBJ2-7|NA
CASSQVRQGLDEQYF
TGCGCCAGCAGCCAAGTCAGACAGGGACTGGACGAGCAGTACTTC
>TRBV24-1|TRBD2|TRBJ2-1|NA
CATSEALAGGNNEQFF
TGTGCCACCAGTGAAGCACTAGCGGGGGGGAACAATGAGCAGTTCTTC
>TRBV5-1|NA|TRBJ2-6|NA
CASSLEAGSGANVLTF
TGCGCCAGCAGCTTGGAGGCGGGTTCAGGGGCCAACGTCCTGACTTTC
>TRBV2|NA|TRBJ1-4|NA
CASSEKGSYLDEKLFF
TGTGCCAGCAGTGAGAAGGGGTCCTACCTAGATGAAAAACTGTTTTTT
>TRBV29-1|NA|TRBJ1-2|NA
CSLGASGQTGYSYTF
TGCAGCTTAGGGGCATCGGGACAAACGGGCTATAGCTACACCTTC
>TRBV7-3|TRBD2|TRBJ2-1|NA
CASSPDRLAGDEQFF
TGTGCCAGCAGCCCAGATAGGCTAGCGGGAGATGAGCAGTTCTTC
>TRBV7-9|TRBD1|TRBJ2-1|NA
CASSMDRNNEQFF
TGTGCCAGCAGCATGGACAGGAACAATGAGCAGTTCTTC
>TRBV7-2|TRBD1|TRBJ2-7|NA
CASSFWQGVLYEQYF
TGTGCCAGCAGCTTTTGGCAGGGGGTTCTATACGAGCAGTACTTC
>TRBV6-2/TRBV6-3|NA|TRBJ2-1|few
CASSRRVPGTQFF
TGTGCCAGCAGTCGCCGTGTCCCCGGGACACAGTTCTTC
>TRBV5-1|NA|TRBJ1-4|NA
CASLSRGHATNEKLFF
TGCGCCAGCCTCTCAAGAGGCCACGCAACTAATGAAAAACTGTTTTTT
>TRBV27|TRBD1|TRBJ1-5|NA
CASSTGDSNQPQHF
TGTGCCAGCAGTACAGGGGATAGCAATCAGCCCCAGCATTTT
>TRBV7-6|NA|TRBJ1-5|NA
CASSPGWNSNQPQHF
TGTGCCAGCAGCCCAGGATGGAATTCCAATCAGCCCCAGCATTTT
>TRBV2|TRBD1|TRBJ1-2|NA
CASSEATGIRRYGYTF
TGTGCCAGCAGTGAAGCGACAGGGATCAGGCGCTATGGCTACACCTTC
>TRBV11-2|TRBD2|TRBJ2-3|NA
CASSSGLAGGYTQYF
TGTGCCAGCAGCTCAGGACTAGCGGGGGGTTATACGCAGTATTTT